Presented here are 16 T cell receptor beta chains from one specimen sequenced in a study of T cells in Graves' hyperthyroidism and ophthalmopathy. TCR beta CDR3 sequences were amplified from RNA transcripts. The primer set for the first-round RT-PCR of the TCR CDR3 was HTBI. TCRdb processed the multiplex PCR reads anew with MiXCR; each CDR3 protein has one entry. The table lists about 350,000 distinct CDR3 sequences, approximately 13% of them singletons, with about 26% in the top ten. The source material was blood. The receptor set was obtained from a woman in her thirties with Graves' hyperthyroidism.

This clonotype was detected many times. This chain links TRBV2 with TRBJ1-5, with 8 bases lining up with TRBD1. Trimming removed 6 bases from V and 4 bases from J; junction bases left unmatched: 8. The CDR3 covers 15 residues. Germline lookup yields CDR1 SNHLY and CDR2 FYNNEI. DNA of the CDR3: TGTGCCAGCAGACTAACCGACAGGGGAAATCAGCCCCAGCATTTT. Translating it yields CASRLTDRGNQPQHF.

This clonotype was observed at least ten times. The chain uses TRBV2 and TRBJ1-1; the D is unclear. The CDR3 is 11 amino acids. The germline CDR1 and CDR2 sequences are SNHLY and FYNNEI. Trimming took 4 bases from V and 6 from J, leaving 6 bases between them. The CDR3 nucleotides are TGTGCCAGCAGTGGGGGAGCTGAAGCTTTCTTT. Its translation is CASSGGAEAFF.

This clonotype was observed at least ten times. The chain carries TRBV6-5 and TRBJ1-1; 8 nucleotides match TRBD1. Germline V lookup: CDR1 MNHEY, CDR2 SVGAGI. This CDR3 is built from 14 residues. Germline trimming cut 0 bases from V and 10 bases from J; bases unmatched to any gene: 7. The CDR3 spells CASSYSRTGRIAFF. In DNA, the CDR3 is TGTGCCAGCAGTTACTCGCGGACAGGGAGGATAGCTTTCTTT.

This clonotype was recorded only once. This sequence may be a read error, since a much larger clone differs from it by one base. The J gene is TRBJ1-4, the V gene TRBV7-2, with TRBD1 matching 7 bases. CDR3 size: 17 residues. J was trimmed by 2 bases and V by 5 bases; bases with no gene match: 11. Germline-derived CDR1 and CDR2 are SGHTA and FQGNSA. This CDR3 reads CASSQTGTIMTNEKLFF. CDR3 DNA sequence: TGTGCCAGCAGCCAGACAGGGACGATCATGACTAATGAAAAACTGTTTTTT.

This clonotype was seen ten or more times. This chain connects TRBV28 to TRBJ2-4; 15 nucleotides line up with TRBD2. The V and J ends lost 6 bases and 6 bases, in that order; junction bases with no gene match: 9. This CDR3 contains 17 residues. Germline CDR1 reads MDHEN; CDR2 reads SYDVKM. CDR3 nucleotide sequence: TGTGCCAGCAGCGATAGGGGACTAGCGGGAGGTGGAAACATTCAGTACTTC. Amino acids: CASSDRGLAGGGNIQYF.

The J gene is TRBJ1-4, the V gene TRBV9, with TRBD1 as a possible D gene (5 bases). Germline loops: CDR1 SGDLS, CDR2 YYNGEE. The V end was cut by 0 bases, the J end by 0 bases, with 12 bases between. This CDR3 comprises 17 residues. The DNA of the CDR3 is TGTGCCAGCAGCGTAGGTACAGGATTAGCAACTAATGAAAAACTGTTTTTT. This codes for CASSVGTGLATNEKLFF.

This chain links TRBV10-3 with TRBJ2-3, with no clear D. Germline CDR1 and CDR2: ENHRY and SYGVKD. This CDR3 is built from 14 residues. V lost 4 bases and J lost 1, with 9 bases in between. The CDR3 DNA is TGTGCCATCAGTGTATCTGTGGGCACAGATACGCAGTATTTT. It specifies CAISVSVGTDTQYF.

This clonotype was observed many times. The V call is TRBV6-1, the J call TRBJ2-2; D gene uncertain. In germline, CDR1 is MNHNS, CDR2 SASEGT. V lost 5 bases and J 5 bases, leaving 18 bases between the germline ends. The CDR3 runs 16 residues. The CDR3 sequence: CASSPTGETKTGELFF. For the CDR3, the DNA is TGTGCCAGCAGTCCCACGGGCGAGACCAAGACCGGGGAGCTGTTTTTT.

This clonotype was recorded many times. The J gene is TRBJ2-3, the V gene TRBV24-1; 7 bases fit TRBD2. Germline-derived CDR1 and CDR2 are KGHDR and SFDVKD. The CDR3 consists of 14 residues. After removal of 4 bases from V and 2 bases from J, the junction contained 2 bases not matched to a gene. The CDR3 sequence: CATSDRDYTDTQYF. As DNA, the CDR3 is TGTGCCACCAGTGACCGGGACTACACAGATACGCAGTATTTT.

This clonotype has ten or more counts. The V gene is TRBV27, the J gene TRBJ2-5; 14 bases are a match to TRBD2. V was clipped by 4 bases and J by 5 bases; unmatched bases: 9. The germline V gene has CDR1 MNHEY and CDR2 SMNVEV (reference sequence). The CDR3 totals 17 residues. CDR3 nucleotide sequence: TGTGCCAGCAGTTCCTTCCTGGGACTAGCGGGAGACGAGACCCAGTACTTC. Its translation: CASSSFLGLAGDETQYF.

Ten or more counts support this clonotype. The CDR3 loop is CASSLPMGGDTQYF. CDR3 nucleotides: TGTGCCAGCAGTTTGCCAATGGGAGGAGATACGCAGTATTTT. This chain uses TRBV28 with TRBJ2-3, with TRBD2 as a possible D gene (6 bases). Germline V CDR1 and CDR2: MDHEN, SYDVKM. V was pared by 3 bases and J by 5 bases, with 12 bases between. The CDR3 is 14 residues long.

This clonotype was observed many times. The rearrangement joins TRBV28 to TRBJ1-5; D is undetermined. Germline values: CDR1 MDHEN, CDR2 SYDVKM. This CDR3 is built from 13 residues. V was cut by 7 bases and J by 7 bases, with 14 bases left in between. The CDR3: CASKGVVGQPQHF. Written as DNA, the CDR3 is TGTGCCAGCAAAGGTGTAGTGGGGCAGCCCCAGCATTTT.

This clonotype has a count of ten or more. J is TRBJ1-2 and V is TRBV7-2, with 9 bases aligning to TRBD1. V dropped 1 base and J dropped 7; count of bases not matched to a gene: 7. This CDR3 contains 15 residues. Germline-derived CDR1 and CDR2 are SGHTA and FQGNSA. DNA for the CDR3: TGTGCCAGCAGCTTAGAAATGAACAGGGGGCTTGGCTACACCTTC. This translates into CASSLEMNRGLGYTF.

In its sample, this clonotype was seen many times. The J gene is TRBJ2-3, the V gene TRBV12-3 or TRBV12-4; 8 nucleotides align to TRBD2. The ends lost 3 bases at V and 4 bases at J; junction bases unmatched: 6. CDR3 length: 15 amino acids. The CDR3 region has the DNA TGTGCCAGCAGTTTGGGCGGGAGGCCGTCAGATACGCAGTATTTT. Translating gives CASSLGGRPSDTQYF.

This clonotype was detected a few times. This chain connects TRBV19 to TRBJ2-5; 9 bases are shared with TRBD2. CDR1 is LNHDA and CDR2 is SQIVND in the germline V gene (reference sequence). The CDR3 spans 15 residues. The J segment lost 6 bases and the V segment lost 6 bases, leaving 11 bases of the junction unmatched. Written as DNA, the CDR3 is TGTGCCAGTAGCCGGAATGGGGCTAGCGGGAAGACCCAGTACTTC. Its protein is CASSRNGASGKTQYF.

This clonotype came up many times. This chain connects TRBV28 to TRBJ2-7, with D tentatively TRBD1 (6 bases). The CDR3 runs to 13 residues. Deletions cut 9 bases from V and 0 bases from J, with 12 bases between. Germline V lookup: CDR1 MDHEN, CDR2 SYDVKM. The CDR3 DNA is TGTGCCAGTAAACGGGACACCTCCTACGAGCAGTACTTC. It yields the protein CASKRDTSYEQYF.